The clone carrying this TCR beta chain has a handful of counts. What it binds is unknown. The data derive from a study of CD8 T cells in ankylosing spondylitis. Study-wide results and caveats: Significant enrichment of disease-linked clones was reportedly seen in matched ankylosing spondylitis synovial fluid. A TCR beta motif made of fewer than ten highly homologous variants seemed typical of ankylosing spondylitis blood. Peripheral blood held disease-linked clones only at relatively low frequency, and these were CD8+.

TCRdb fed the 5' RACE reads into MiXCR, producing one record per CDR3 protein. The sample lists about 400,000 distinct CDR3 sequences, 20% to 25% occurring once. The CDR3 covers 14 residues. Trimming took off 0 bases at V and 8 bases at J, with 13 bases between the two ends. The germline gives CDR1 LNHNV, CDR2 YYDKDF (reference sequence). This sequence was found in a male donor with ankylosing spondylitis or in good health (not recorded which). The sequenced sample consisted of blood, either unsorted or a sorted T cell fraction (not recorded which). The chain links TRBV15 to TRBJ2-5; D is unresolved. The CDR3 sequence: CATSRDRWPFTQYF. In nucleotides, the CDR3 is TGTGCCACCAGCAGAGATCGGTGGCCCTTCACCCAGTACTTC.